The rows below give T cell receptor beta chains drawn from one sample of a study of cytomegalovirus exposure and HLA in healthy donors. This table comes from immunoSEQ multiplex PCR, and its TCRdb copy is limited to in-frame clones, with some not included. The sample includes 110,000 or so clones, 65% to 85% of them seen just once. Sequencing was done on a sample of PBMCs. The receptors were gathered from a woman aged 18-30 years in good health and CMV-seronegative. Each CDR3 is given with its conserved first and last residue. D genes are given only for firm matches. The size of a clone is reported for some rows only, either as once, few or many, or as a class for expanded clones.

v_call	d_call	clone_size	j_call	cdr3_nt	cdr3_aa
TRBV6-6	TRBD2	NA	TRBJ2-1	TGTGCCAGCAGTCTTGGGACTAGCGGGAGTTCGGGTGAGCAGTTCTTC	CASSLGTSGSSGEQFF
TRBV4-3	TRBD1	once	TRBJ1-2	TGCGCCAGCAGCCAAGATGGACAGGGGATCGGCTACACCTTC	CASSQDGQGIGYTF
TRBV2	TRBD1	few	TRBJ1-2	TGTGCCAGCAGTGTGGGACAGGGGTTAAACTATGGCTACACCTTC	CASSVGQGLNYGYTF
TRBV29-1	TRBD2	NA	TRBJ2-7	TGCAGCGTTGAAACTAGCGGGCCTCTACTCTCCTACGAGCAGTACTTC	CSVETSGPLLSYEQYF
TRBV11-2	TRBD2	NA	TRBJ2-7	TGTGCCAGCAGCTTAGGTAGCGGGAGGTACGAGCAGTACTTC	CASSLGSGRYEQYF
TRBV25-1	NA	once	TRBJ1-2	TGTGCCAGCAGTGAATTGGACTTCTATGGCTACACCTTC	CASSELDFYGYTF
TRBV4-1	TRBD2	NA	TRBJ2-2	TGCGCCAGCAGCCAGGGCGGACTAGCGGGAGTTGGCACCGGGGAGCTGTTTTTT	CASSQGGLAGVGTGELFF
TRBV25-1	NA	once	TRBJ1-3	TGTGCCAGCGTTGGGCCGGAATTAAACACCATATATTTT	CASVGPELNTIYF
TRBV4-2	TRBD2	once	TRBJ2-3	TGTGCCAGCAGCCCTACGATTGCGGGGGGGCTGGGTACGCAGTATTTT	CASSPTIAGGLGTQYF
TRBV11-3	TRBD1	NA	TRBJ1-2	TGTGCCAGCAGCTTACCGGGACAGGGCTATGGCTACACCTTC	CASSLPGQGYGYTF
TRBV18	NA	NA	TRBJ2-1	TGTGCCAGCTCACCGACAAGCTACAATGAGCAGTTCTTC	CASSPTSYNEQFF
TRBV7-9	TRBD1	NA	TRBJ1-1	TGTGCCAGCAGCTCTTTAGGACAGGGGAGTGAAGCTTTCTTT	CASSSLGQGSEAFF
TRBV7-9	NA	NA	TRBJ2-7	TGTGCCAGCAGCACCACGCCTACAGGTCACGAGCAGTACTTC	CASSTTPTGHEQYF
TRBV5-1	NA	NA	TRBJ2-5	TGCGCCAGCAGCTTGGGGGGCCGGGAGACCCAGTACTTC	CASSLGGRETQYF
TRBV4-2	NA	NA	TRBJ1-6	TGTGCCAGCAGCCAAGGGGAGTTAAATTCACCCCTCCACTTT	CASSQGELNSPLHF
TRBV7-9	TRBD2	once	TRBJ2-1	TGTGCCAGCAACCGACTAGCGGGTGAGCAGTTCTTC	CASNRLAGEQFF
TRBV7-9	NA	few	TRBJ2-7	TGTGCCAGCAGCTTACGGGAGAGGAACGAGCAGTACTTC	CASSLRERNEQYF
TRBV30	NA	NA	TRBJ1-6	TGTGCCTGGAGACGAGGCGGGGGCCTAGACTATAATTCACCCCTCCACTTT	CAWRRGGGLDYNSPLHF
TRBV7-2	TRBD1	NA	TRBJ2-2	TGTGCCAGCAGCTTACCCCTGACAGGGAAGGACACCGGGGAGCTGTTTTTT	CASSLPLTGKDTGELFF
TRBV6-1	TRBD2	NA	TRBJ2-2	TGTGCCAGTGTACTAGCGGGAGGCGGGGAGCTGTTTTTT	CASVLAGGGELFF
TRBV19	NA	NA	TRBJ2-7	TGTGCCAGTAGTGCAGCGGCGAGCTCCTACGAGCAGTACTTC	CASSAAASSYEQYF
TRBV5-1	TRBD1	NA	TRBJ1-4	TGCGCCAGCAGCATCGACAGGGCCGGGGAAAAACTGTTTTTT	CASSIDRAGEKLFF
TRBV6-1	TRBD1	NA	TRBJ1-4	TGTGCCTCAGGGGGTATTAATGAAAAACTGTTTTTT	CASGGINEKLFF
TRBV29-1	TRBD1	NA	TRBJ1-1	TGCAGCGTTGAAGGTGGGGGACAGCCTGAAGCTTTCTTT	CSVEGGGQPEAFF
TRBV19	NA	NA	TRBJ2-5	TGTGCCAGTAGTTTCGGGGGACCAGAGACCCAGTACTTC	CASSFGGPETQYF
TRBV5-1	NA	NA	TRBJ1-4	TGCGCCAGCCGAGAGGGAATTAATGAAAAACTGTTTTTT	CASREGINEKLFF
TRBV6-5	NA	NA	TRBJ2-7	TGTGCCAGCAGTTACGCGGGACGTGGCGAGCAGTACTTC	CASSYAGRGEQYF
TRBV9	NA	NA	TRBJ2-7	TGCGCCAGCAGCGTAGCAGGACTATCCTACGAGCAGTACTTC	CASSVAGLSYEQYF
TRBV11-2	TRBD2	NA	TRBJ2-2	TGTGCCAGCAGGGTAGCGGGGTCGAACACCGGGGAGCTGTTTTTT	CASRVAGSNTGELFF
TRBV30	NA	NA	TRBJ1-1	TGTGCCTGGCAGGGGAACACTGAAGCTTTCTTT	CAWQGNTEAFF
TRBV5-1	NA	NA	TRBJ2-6	TGCGCCAGCAGCGAGGAACTCTCTGGGGCCAACGTCCTGACTTTC	CASSEELSGANVLTF
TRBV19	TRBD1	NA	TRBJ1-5	TGTGCCAGTACCGGGACAGGGGCTCAGCCCCAGCATTTT	CASTGTGAQPQHF
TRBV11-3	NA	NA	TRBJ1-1	TGTGCCAGCAGCCCCTGGACACGCACTGAAGCTTTCTTT	CASSPWTRTEAFF
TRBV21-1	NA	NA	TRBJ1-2	TGTGCCAGCAGCAAAAAAGGAAGACAGGACGCTAACTATGGCTACACCTTC	CASSKKGRQDANYGYTF
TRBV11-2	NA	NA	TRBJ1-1	TGTGCCAGCAGCTTACTCGGGACAGAAGCTTTCTTT	CASSLLGTEAFF
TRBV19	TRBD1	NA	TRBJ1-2	TGTGCCAGTACCCTGGGGCGACAGGGGAACTATGGCTACACCTTC	CASTLGRQGNYGYTF
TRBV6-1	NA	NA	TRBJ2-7	TGTGCCAGCAGTGAACTTAGTTTCTCCTACGAGCAGTACTTC	CASSELSFSYEQYF
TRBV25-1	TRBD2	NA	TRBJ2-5	TGTGCCAGCAGTGGACTAGCGGAAGAGACCCAGTACTTC	CASSGLAEETQYF
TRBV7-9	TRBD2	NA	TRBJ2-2	TGTGCCAGCAGCCCGTCGGACCGGGGAGGGACCGGGGAGCTGTTTTTT	CASSPSDRGGTGELFF
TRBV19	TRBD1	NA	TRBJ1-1	TGTGCCAGTAGTGCACAGGGGGGTCCCCTGAACACTGAAGCTTTCTTT	CASSAQGGPLNTEAFF
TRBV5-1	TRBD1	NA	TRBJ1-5	TGCGCCAGCAGCTTGGGGGACAGCTTGGGTCAGCCCCAGCATTTT	CASSLGDSLGQPQHF
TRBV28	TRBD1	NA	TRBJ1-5	TGTGCCAGCAGACAACAGGGGGCCGGCAATCAGCCCCAGCATTTT	CASRQQGAGNQPQHF
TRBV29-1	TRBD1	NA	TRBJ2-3	TGCAGCGCAGAACAGGGGGCCTTAGATACGCAGTATTTT	CSAEQGALDTQYF
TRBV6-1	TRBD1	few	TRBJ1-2	TGTGCCAGCAGTGAAGCCGGGACAGCGGGTGGCTACACCTTC	CASSEAGTAGGYTF
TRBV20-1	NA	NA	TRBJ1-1	TGCAGTGCTAGGGGCGGGGCTGAAGCTTTCTTT	CSARGGAEAFF
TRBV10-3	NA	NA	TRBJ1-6	TGTGCCAACAGGGACACCTATAATTCACCCCTCCACTTT	CANRDTYNSPLHF
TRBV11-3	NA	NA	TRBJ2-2	TGTGCCAGCAGTCCTACTATAAGGGGTACCGGGGAGCTGTTTTTT	CASSPTIRGTGELFF
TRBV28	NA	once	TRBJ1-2	TGTGCCAGCAGTCCAACGGGGATAGCTAACTATGGCTACACCTTC	CASSPTGIANYGYTF
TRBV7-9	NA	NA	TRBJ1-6	TGTGCCAGCAGCCGGGAGGGAGCACCCCTCCACTTT	CASSREGAPLHF
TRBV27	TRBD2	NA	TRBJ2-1	TGTGCCAGCAGTTTATTTAGCGGGAGTCCTAATGAGCAGTTCTTC	CASSLFSGSPNEQFF
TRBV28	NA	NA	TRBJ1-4	TGTGCCAGCAGTCCCCGTTTCGGGAGGAATCGCGCTAATGAAAAACTGTTTTTT	CASSPRFGRNRANEKLFF
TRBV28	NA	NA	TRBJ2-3	TGTGCCAGCAGTTTTCGCTTACAAAGCACAGATACGCAGTATTTT	CASSFRLQSTDTQYF